Listed here are 24 T cell receptor beta chains from one sample, sequenced in a study of molecular identifiers for immune sequencing clone quantification. TCRdb recomputed calls from the PCR reads with MiXCR, one row per CDR3 protein. The data hold some 680,000 distinct CDR3 sequences, with 25% observed a single time. Sequences were obtained from naive CD8+ T cells from blood, with Jurkat cell RNA spiked in. The sample's subset: FACS-sorted CD8+CD4-CCR7+CD45RA+ naive T cells. Receptors originate from a human donor in good health. Some libraries in this study had Jurkat cell RNA spiked in.

The rearrangement joins TRBV21-1 to TRBJ1-5. TRBV21-1 is assigned pseudogene status. The CDR3 totals 16 residues. This CDR3 is CASSKREQSSNQPQHF. CDR3 nucleotide sequence: TGTGCCAGCAGCAAAAGGGAACAGTCCAGCAATCAGCCCCAGCATTTT.

This clonotype was recorded at least ten times. V and J are TRBV7-8 and TRBJ2-7; D possibly corresponds to TRBD2 (5 bases). Deletions cut 1 base from V and 11 bases from J, with 12 bases between. The CDR3 spans 12 residues. The germline gives CDR1 SGHVS, CDR2 FQNEAQ. The CDR3 reads CASSLVEGHKYF. CDR3 nucleotide sequence: TGTGCCAGCAGCTTAGTAGAGGGTCATAAGTACTTC.

Many counts were recorded for this clonotype. This sequence joins TRBV28 and TRBJ1-1, with D maybe TRBD1 (5 bases). There are 13 residues in the CDR3. The germline V gene has CDR1 MDHEN and CDR2 SYDVKM. Trimming removed 6 bases at V and 4 bases at J, with 12 bases between. As DNA, the CDR3 is TGTGCCAGCAGATGGCAGGGAGGCACTGAAGCTTTCTTT. Protein sequence: CASRWQGGTEAFF.

The DNA of the CDR3 is TGTGCCAGCAGTTCCGAATTGACAGGAGTGTATGGCTACACCTTC. This gives the protein CASSSELTGVYGYTF. This sequence joins TRBV6-2 or TRBV6-3 and TRBJ1-2, with D tentatively TRBD1 (6 bases). CDR1 MNHEY and CDR2 SVGEGT come from the germline V gene. With 4 bases removed from V and 5 bases from J, the gap between germline ends came to 17 bases. There are 15 residues in the CDR3.

The chain recombines TRBV4-1 with TRBJ1-6; no firm D call. There are 14 residues in the CDR3. V lost 4 bases to trimming and J lost 7 bases, with 11 bases between them. CDR1 is MGHRA, CDR2 YSYEKL, per germline. CDR3 sequence (DNA): TGCGCCAGCAGCCCAGGCCAAGCCAATTCACCCCTCCACTTT. This codes for CASSPGQANSPLHF.

This clonotype showed up just a few times. The genes are TRBV5-6 and TRBJ2-7, with TRBD2 as a possible D gene (5 bases). CDR1 and CDR2 from the germline V gene are SGHDT and YYEEEE. The V end lost 4 bases, the J end lost 6 bases, and 17 bases lay between the germline ends. The CDR3 loop spans 14 amino acids. The CDR3 bases are TGTGCCAGCAGCCTAGAGGGCGTATTGGGCGAGCAGTACTTC. Its translation is CASSLEGVLGEQYF. The whole variable domain, filled in from reference TRBV5-6 and TRBJ2-7, reads DAGVTQSPTHLIKTRGQQVTLRCSPKSGHDTVSWYQQALGQGPQFIFQYYEEEERQRGNFPDRFSGHQFPNYSSELNVNALLLGDSALYLCASSLEGVLGEQYFGPGTRLTVT.

This clonotype has ten or more counts. V gene TRBV7-9 combines with J gene TRBJ2-1, with D maybe TRBD2 (6 bases). The ends were cut back, 1 base at V and 9 bases at J, with 10 bases in the middle. The CDR3 is 13 residues long. In germline, CDR1 is SEHNR, CDR2 FQNEAQ (reference sequence). CDR3 in DNA: TGTGCCAGCAGCTTAGGGGTTAGCGGTGAGCAGTTCTTC. Translation: CASSLGVSGEQFF.

This clonotype was observed at least ten times. The chain has TRBV20-1 and TRBJ2-3, with a tentative D call TRBD2 (6 bases). The germline V gene has CDR1 DFQATT and CDR2 SNEGSKA (reference sequence). The CDR3 length is 13 residues. V was clipped by 0 bases and J by 4 bases, with 8 bases between them. The CDR3 here is CSARDPGADTQYF. The CDR3 coding sequence is TGCAGTGCTAGAGATCCGGGGGCAGATACGCAGTATTTT.

This clonotype was observed at least ten times. The gene calls are TRBV6-5 and TRBJ2-5; TRBD2 might be the D (5 bases). Trimming pared 2 bases from V and 2 bases from J, leaving 9 bases between. CDR3 length equals 14 residues. Germline V gene sequence: CDR1 MNHEY, CDR2 SVGAGI. CDR3 loop: CASSYTRGQETQYF. The CDR3 DNA sequence: TGTGCCAGCAGTTACACCCGCGGGCAAGAGACCCAGTACTTC.

In its sample, this clonotype was seen a few times. The rearrangement uses TRBV7-6 and TRBJ2-7; the match to TRBD1 covers 11 bases. The CDR3 sequence is 16 residues long. V trimming: 5 bases; J trimming: 3 bases; junction bases outside the gene matches: 9. CDR1 SGHVS and CDR2 FNYEAQ come from the germline V gene. CDR3 DNA sequence: TGTGCCAGCAGCCAAGGACAGGGGGCGTCTATCTACGAGCAGTACTTC. Translating it yields CASSQGQGASIYEQYF.

This clonotype was counted ten times or more. J is TRBJ2-7 and V is TRBV5-3, with 11 bases fitting TRBD1. TRBV5-3 is annotated as an ORF whose role is uncertain. CDR3 length: 15 amino acids. V lost 8 bases, J lost 3 bases, and 10 bases stayed unmatched. The CDR3: CASSTPGTGGYEQYF. The CDR3 DNA is TGTGCCAGCAGCACCCCCGGGACAGGGGGCTACGAGCAGTACTTC.

The gene calls are TRBV30 and TRBJ2-1; 7 nucleotides align to TRBD2. V was clipped by 0 bases and J by 6 bases; unmatched bases: 2. Per the germline V gene, CDR1 is GTSNPN and CDR2 is SVGIG (reference sequence). This CDR3 comprises 13 residues. Written as DNA, the CDR3 is TGTGCCTGGAGTGTAGGGACTATCAATGAGCAGTTCTTC. This translates into CAWSVGTINEQFF. Variable domain in full (rest from reference TRBV30 and TRBJ2-1): SQTIHQWPATLVQPVGSPLSLECTVEGTSNPNLYWYRQAAGRGLQLLFYSVGIGQISSEVPQNLSASRPQDRQFILSSKKLLLSDSGFYLCAWSVGTINEQFFGPGTRLTVL.

This clonotype was found once. A much larger clonotype is one base distant, so this may be a read error. The chain recombines TRBV21-1 with TRBJ1-1; the tabulated D call, TRBD1, remains unverified against the DNA. TRBV21-1 is reported as a pseudogene. The CDR3 extends over 15 amino acids. CDR3 protein: CASCNRDNLNTEAFF. For the CDR3, the DNA is TGTGCCAGCTGCAACAGGGACAATTTGAACACTGAAGCTTTCTTT.

V usage is TRBV20-1 and J usage is TRBJ2-7; D not resolved. Between the trimmed V and J ends, which lost 3 bases and 4 bases, there was a span of 25 bases. The CDR3 has 17 residues. The germline gives CDR1 DFQATT, CDR2 SNEGSKA (reference sequence). The CDR3 here is CSASIQKVRSLGYEQYF. The CDR3 nucleotides are TGCAGTGCTAGTATACAGAAGGTCCGAAGTCTGGGATACGAGCAGTACTTC.

The table lists this clonotype with a few counts. CDR3 residues: CASSGGLAGGGTDTQYF. The CDR3 nucleotides are TGTGCCAGCAGTGGGGGACTAGCGGGAGGCGGGACAGATACGCAGTATTTT. This rearrangement joins TRBV12-3 or TRBV12-4 to TRBJ2-3; TRBD2 agrees at 15 bases. The trim removed 5 bases at V and 3 bases at J, leaving 6 bases unmatched. The CDR3 is 17 amino acids.

This clonotype was seen many times. The CDR3 nucleotides are TGTGCCAGCAGCCCAGGACAGGGGAATGAAAAACTGTTTTTT. This translates into CASSPGQGNEKLFF. This chain connects TRBV28 to TRBJ1-4, with 9 bases that match TRBD1. The V and J ends lost 6 bases and 5 bases, in that order; junction bases with no gene match: 4. CDR1 is MDHEN and CDR2 is SYDVKM in the germline V gene. CDR3 length: 14 residues.

As to this clonotype: This may be a read error, as it is one base from a much larger clone. The V call is TRBV20-1, the J call TRBJ2-1; 8 bases are a match to TRBD2. Germline CDR1 is DFQATT and CDR2 is SNEGSKA (reference sequence). After removal of 1 base from V and 6 bases from J, the junction contained 11 bases not matched to a gene. The CDR3 covers 16 residues. CDR3 loop: CSARGPLAGLCNEQFF. The CDR3 coding sequence is TGCAGTGCTAGAGGTCCTCTAGCGGGCTTATGCAATGAGCAGTTCTTC.

This chain uses TRBV2 with TRBJ1-3, with D maybe TRBD1 (5 bases). From germline, CDR1 is SNHLY and CDR2 FYNNEI. The CDR3 contains 14 residues. V lost 5 bases, J lost 0 bases, and 8 bases lay in between. The CDR3 DNA sequence: TGTGCCAGCAGTTGGACAAACTCTGGAAACACCATATATTTT. This encodes CASSWTNSGNTIYF.

This clonotype was counted between two and nine times. The J gene is TRBJ2-1, the V gene TRBV12-3 or TRBV12-4; D remains ambiguous. V gave up 0 bases and J gave up 5 bases, with 8 bases separating them. This CDR3 contains 14 residues. CDR3 sequence reads: CASSLARRDNEQFF. The CDR3 DNA reads TGTGCCAGCAGTTTAGCCAGGCGAGACAATGAGCAGTTCTTC.

The rearrangement links TRBV6-5 to TRBJ2-2; D is ambiguous. CDR1 is MNHEY, CDR2 SVGAGI, per germline. With 3 bases removed from V and 4 bases from J, the gap between germline ends came to 12 bases. This CDR3 region has 15 residues. CDR3 amino acids: CASSYSLSGTGELFF. The CDR3 DNA follows: TGTGCCAGCAGTTATTCGTTATCGGGCACCGGGGAGCTGTTTTTT.

As to this clonotype: An end of the junction differs from the germline gene, which may be a read error. The chain employs TRBV3-1 and TRBJ2-7; D is ambiguous. The CDR3 has 14 residues. In germline, CDR1 is LGHDT, CDR2 YNNKEL (reference sequence). The CDR3: CASSQESGSYGQYF. CDR3 coding DNA: TGTGCTAGCAGCCAAGAGTCGGGCAGCTACGGGCAGTACTTC.

The chain joins TRBV6-1 to TRBJ2-7; D remains unclear. The CDR3 is made up of 16 amino acids. The germline V gene has CDR1 MNHNS and CDR2 SASEGT. The V and J ends lost 0 bases and 2 bases respectively, with 14 bases between them. The CDR3 region has the DNA TGTGCCAGCAGTGAAGCAGAACGGCTGGGTCCCTACGAGCAGTACTTC. Protein product: CASSEAERLGPYEQYF.

This clonotype was observed many times. This chain uses TRBV19 with TRBJ1-1; D is possibly TRBD1 (6 bases). Germline V lookup: CDR1 LNHDA, CDR2 SQIVND (reference sequence). V was shortened by 1 base and J by 5 bases, with 14 bases between the two germline ends. The CDR3 contains 15 residues. The CDR3 reads CASSIGVRGRTEAFF. CDR3 nucleotides: TGTGCCAGTAGTATAGGTGTCCGGGGGCGGACTGAAGCTTTCTTT.

The chain employs TRBV7-2 and TRBJ2-5; no reliable D call. Germline V gives CDR1 SGHTA, CDR2 FQGNSA. The length of the CDR3 is 18 residues. V gave up 0 bases and J gave up 5 bases, with 22 bases separating them. The CDR3 sequence is CASSLAAVASTKRETQYF. CDR3 bases: TGTGCCAGCAGCTTAGCCGCTGTAGCATCAACGAAAAGGGAGACCCAGTACTTC.